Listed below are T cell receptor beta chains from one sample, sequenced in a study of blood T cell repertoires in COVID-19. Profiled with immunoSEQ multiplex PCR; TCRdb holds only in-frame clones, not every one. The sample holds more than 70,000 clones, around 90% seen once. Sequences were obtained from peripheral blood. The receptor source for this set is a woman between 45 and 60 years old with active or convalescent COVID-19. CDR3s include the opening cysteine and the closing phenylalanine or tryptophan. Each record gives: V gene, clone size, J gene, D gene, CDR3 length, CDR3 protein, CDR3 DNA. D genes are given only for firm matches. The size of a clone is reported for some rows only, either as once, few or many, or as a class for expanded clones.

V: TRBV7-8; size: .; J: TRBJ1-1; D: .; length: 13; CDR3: CATTPGGPLEAFF; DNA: TGTGCCACCACCCCGGGGGGTCCTCTTGAAGCTTTCTTT
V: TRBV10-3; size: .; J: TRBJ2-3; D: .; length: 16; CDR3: CAISESGQTSTDTQYF; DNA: TGTGCCATCAGTGAGTCGGGGCAGACTAGCACAGATACGCAGTATTTT
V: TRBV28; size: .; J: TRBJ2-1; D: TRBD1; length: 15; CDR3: CASSADRGRRDEQFF; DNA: TGTGCCAGCAGTGCAGACAGGGGGCGAAGGGATGAGCAGTTCTTC
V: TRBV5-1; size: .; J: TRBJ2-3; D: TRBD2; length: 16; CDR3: CASSPRSGGSTDTQYF; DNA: TGCGCCAGCAGCCCACGCAGCGGGGGCAGCACAGATACGCAGTATTTT
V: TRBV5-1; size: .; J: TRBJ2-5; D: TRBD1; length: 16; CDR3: CASSLEATGIRETQYF; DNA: TGCGCCAGCAGCTTGGAGGCGACAGGGATAAGAGAGACCCAGTACTTC
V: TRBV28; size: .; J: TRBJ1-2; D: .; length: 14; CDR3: CASRQGSSTYGYTF; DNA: TGTGCCAGCAGACAGGGCTCATCAACGTATGGCTACACCTTC
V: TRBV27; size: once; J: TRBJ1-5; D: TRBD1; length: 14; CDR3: CASSRTGFNQPQHF; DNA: TGTGCCAGCAGTAGGACAGGGTTCAATCAGCCCCAGCATTTT
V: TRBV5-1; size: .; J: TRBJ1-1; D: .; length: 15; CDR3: CASSSPESGLTEAFF; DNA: TGCGCCAGCAGTTCACCGGAGTCTGGGTTGACTGAAGCTTTCTTT
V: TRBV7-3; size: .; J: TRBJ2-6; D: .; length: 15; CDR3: CASSLTRAGANVLTF; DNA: TGTGCCAGCAGCTTGACGAGGGCTGGGGCCAACGTCCTGACTTTC
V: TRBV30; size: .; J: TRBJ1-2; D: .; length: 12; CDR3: CALEWRYYGYTF; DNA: TGTGCCTTAGAGTGGCGGTACTATGGCTACACCTTC
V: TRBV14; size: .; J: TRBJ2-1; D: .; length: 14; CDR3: CASSQVVLPLRQFF; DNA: TGTGCCAGCAGCCAAGTAGTACTCCCCTTACGGCAGTTCTTC
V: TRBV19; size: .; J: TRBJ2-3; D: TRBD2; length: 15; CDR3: CASTQRGLGADTQYF; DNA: TGTGCCAGTACCCAGCGGGGGTTGGGAGCAGATACGCAGTATTTT
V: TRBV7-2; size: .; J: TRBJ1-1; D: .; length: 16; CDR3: CASSLAEERVGTEAFF; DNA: TGTGCCAGCAGCTTAGCGGAGGAGAGGGTGGGGACTGAAGCTTTCTTT
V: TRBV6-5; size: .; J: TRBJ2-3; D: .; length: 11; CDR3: CASRLRDTQYF; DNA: TGTGCCAGCAGATTGAGGGATACGCAGTATTTT
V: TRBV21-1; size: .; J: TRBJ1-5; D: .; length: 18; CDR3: CASSKALSGDRSNQPQHF; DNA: TGTGCCAGCAGCAAAGCGCTTAGCGGGGATAGGAGCAATCAGCCCCAGCATTTT
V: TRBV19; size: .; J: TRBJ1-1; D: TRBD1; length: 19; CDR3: CASILKGTGIMSMNTEAFF; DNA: TGTGCCAGTATTCTAAAAGGGACAGGGATCATGAGCATGAACACTGAAGCTTTCTTT
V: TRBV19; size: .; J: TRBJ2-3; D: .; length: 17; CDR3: CASSIVWQMSRTDTQYF; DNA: TGTGCCAGTAGTATAGTGTGGCAGATGTCCCGCACAGATACGCAGTATTTT
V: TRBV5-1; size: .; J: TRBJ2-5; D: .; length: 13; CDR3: CASSSRGGETQYF; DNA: TGCGCCAGCAGCTCAAGGGGAGGTGAGACCCAGTACTTC
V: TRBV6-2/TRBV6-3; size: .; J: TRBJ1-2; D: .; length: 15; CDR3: CASSYSKGSTYGYTF; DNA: TGTGCCAGCAGTTACTCAAAGGGGTCTACCTATGGCTACACCTTC
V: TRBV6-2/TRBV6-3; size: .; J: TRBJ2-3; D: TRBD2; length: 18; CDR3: CASSRGLAGFPSTDTQYF; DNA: TGTGCCAGCAGTCGGGGACTAGCGGGGTTTCCTAGCACAGATACGCAGTATTTT
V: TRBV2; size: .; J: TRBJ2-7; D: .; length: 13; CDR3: CATPRVRGNEQYF; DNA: TGTGCCACCCCAAGGGTACGAGGGAACGAGCAGTACTTC
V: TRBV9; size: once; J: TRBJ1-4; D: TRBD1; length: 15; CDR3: CASSVDRGVNEKLFF; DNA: TGTGCCAGCAGCGTAGACAGGGGGGTTAATGAAAAACTGTTTTTT
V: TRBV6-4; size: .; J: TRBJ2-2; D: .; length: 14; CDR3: CASSLDRSAGELFF; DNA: TGTGCCAGCAGTTTAGACAGGTCCGCCGGGGAGCTGTTTTTT
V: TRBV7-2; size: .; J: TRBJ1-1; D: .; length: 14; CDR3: CASSLRGPRTEAFF; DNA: TGTGCCAGCAGCTTAAGGGGCCCCCGAACTGAAGCTTTCTTT
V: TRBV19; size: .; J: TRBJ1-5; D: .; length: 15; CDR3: CASSPDSWPDQPQHF; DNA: TGTGCCAGTTCCCCGGACAGCTGGCCGGATCAGCCCCAGCATTTT
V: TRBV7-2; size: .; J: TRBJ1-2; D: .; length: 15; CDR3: CASSPRQGLNYGYTF; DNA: TGTGCCAGCAGCCCCCGCCAGGGGCTCAACTATGGCTACACCTTC
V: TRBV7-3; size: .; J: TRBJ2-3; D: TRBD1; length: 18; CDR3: CASSQGPEYRGMEDTQYF; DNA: TGTGCCAGCAGCCAAGGCCCAGAATACAGGGGGATGGAAGATACGCAGTATTTT
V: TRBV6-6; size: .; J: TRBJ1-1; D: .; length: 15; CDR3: CASSYLQGQNTEAFF; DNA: TGTGCCAGCAGTTACCTCCAGGGCCAAAACACTGAAGCTTTCTTT
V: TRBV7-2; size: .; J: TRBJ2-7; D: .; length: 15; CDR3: CASRLQGISSYEQYF; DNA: TGTGCCAGCAGACTACAGGGAATTTCCTCCTACGAGCAGTACTTC
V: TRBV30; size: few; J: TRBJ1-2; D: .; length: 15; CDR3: CAWSPRARGGYGYTF; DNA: TGTGCCTGGAGTCCCCGTGCCAGGGGCGGCTATGGCTACACCTTC
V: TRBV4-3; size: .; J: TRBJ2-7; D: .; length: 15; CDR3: CASSESFNGGYEQYF; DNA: TGCGCCAGCAGCGAGAGCTTTAACGGGGGCTACGAGCAGTACTTC
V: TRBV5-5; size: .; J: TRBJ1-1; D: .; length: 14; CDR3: CASSPRSVSTEAFF; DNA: TGTGCCAGCAGCCCCCGGTCGGTGAGCACTGAAGCTTTCTTT
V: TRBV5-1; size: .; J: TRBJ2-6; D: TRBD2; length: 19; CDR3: CASSLAILAGDSGANVLTF; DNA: TGCGCCAGCAGCTTGGCGATTCTAGCGGGGGATTCTGGGGCCAACGTCCTGACTTTC